This passage covers 31 T cell receptor beta chains from one sample sequenced in a study of blood T cells in healthy people across ages. The second PCR ran roughly 6 to 12 cycles with a sample-barcoded 5' primer and J-beta primers. From the 5' RACE reads, TCRdb called clonotypes with MiXCR, one entry per CDR3 protein. Of under 950,000 distinct CDR3 sequences listed, roughly 20% are singletons. Sequencing was performed on blood. These receptors were taken from a man between 65 and 85 years old in good health.

This clonotype was seen repeatedly, ten times or more. The J gene is TRBJ1-2, the V gene TRBV2; D uncertain. This CDR3 contains 16 residues. Germline V gene data show CDR1 as SNHLY and CDR2 as FYNNEI. Deletions cut 4 bases from V and 4 bases from J, with 19 bases between. CDR3 sequence (DNA): TGTGCCAGCAGTGTTGGTCTAGATGGACGGAGCTATGGCTACACCTTC. It codes for CASSVGLDGRSYGYTF.

V is TRBV9 and J is TRBJ2-3; no firm D call. The CDR3 is 15 amino acids. The V end lost 3 bases, the J end lost 1 base, and 12 bases lay between the germline ends. Germline assignment: CDR1 SGDLS and CDR2 YYNGEE. The CDR3 reads CASSGLPARTDTQYF. CDR3 bases: TGTGCCAGCAGCGGCCTACCGGCTCGCACAGATACGCAGTATTTT.

The chain carries TRBV27 and TRBJ1-5; D is perhaps TRBD1 (6 bases). Looked up from germline, CDR1 is MNHEY and CDR2 is SMNVEV (reference sequence). This CDR3 is built from 15 residues. Trimming removed 6 bases from V and 1 base from J, with 13 bases in between. The CDR3 reads CASRTGTQSNQPQHF. DNA of the CDR3: TGTGCCAGCAGGACCGGGACACAAAGCAATCAGCCCCAGCATTTT.

V usage is TRBV7-9 and J usage is TRBJ2-3; TRBD2 matches 8 bases. Trimming cost V 2 bases and J 5 bases; bases outside gene matches: 18. CDR3 length equals 19 residues. Germline V CDR1 and CDR2: SEHNR, FQNEAQ (reference sequence). CDR3 nucleotide sequence: TGTGCCAGCAGCTTATTCGGGAGCGGGAGCCCTCGTTCTGGAGATACGCAGTATTTT. This codes for CASSLFGSGSPRSGDTQYF.

The chain combines TRBV20-1 with TRBJ2-5; D is perhaps TRBD2 (6 bases). V lost 6 bases and J lost 5, with 16 bases in between. This CDR3 has 13 residues. Germline values: CDR1 DFQATT, CDR2 SNEGSKA (reference sequence). This CDR3 is CSASYREWETQYF. The DNA for the CDR3 is TGCAGTGCCAGCTACCGGGAGTGGGAGACCCAGTACTTC.

Only a few counts were recorded for this clonotype. The chain employs TRBV29-1 and TRBJ1-1; a weak D match, TRBD1 (6 bases). CDR3 length: 10 amino acids. Per the germline V gene, CDR1 is SQVTM and CDR2 is ANQGSEA. V gave up 8 bases and J gave up 7 bases, with 11 bases separating them. The CDR3 nucleotides read TGCAGCCCCTCGGACAGTGAAGCTTTCTTT. Amino acids: CSPSDSEAFF.

On this clonotype: Germline is not matched at one junction end, which may reflect a read error. The chain employs TRBV6-4 and TRBJ2-3; TRBD1 matches 10 bases. There are 15 residues in the CDR3. The germline V gene has CDR1 MRHNA and CDR2 SNTAGT. CDR3 nucleotide sequence: TGCGCCAGCAGCAGACAGGGGGCAATGACAGATACGCAGTATTTT. Translation: CASSRQGAMTDTQYF.

This clonotype has more than one count but fewer than ten. The CDR3 is CASNPQGRTGELFF. CDR3 coding DNA: TGTGCCAGCAACCCGCAGGGGAGAACCGGGGAGCTGTTTTTT. V and J are TRBV7-9 and TRBJ2-2, with D possibly TRBD1 on 6 matching bases. Per the germline V gene, CDR1 is SEHNR and CDR2 is FQNEAQ (reference sequence). The CDR3 consists of 14 residues. Trimming removed 7 bases from V and 5 bases from J, with 14 bases in between.

This clonotype was found a few times. The V gene is TRBV3-1, the J gene TRBJ2-3; no clear D. Germline V gene data show CDR1 as LGHDT and CDR2 as YNNKEL (reference sequence). There are 15 residues in the CDR3. V was pared by 5 bases and J by 5 bases, with 17 bases between. CDR3 coding DNA: TGTGCCAGCAGCTACCCAGCTAGTGGGGTAGATACGCAGTATTTT. This translates into CASSYPASGVDTQYF.

The table lists this clonotype with a few counts. The V and J genes are TRBV20-1 and TRBJ1-3, with D unresolved. V was pared by 5 bases and J by 0 bases, with 11 bases between. Germline CDR1 and CDR2: DFQATT and SNEGSKA (reference sequence). The CDR3 has 14 residues. CDR3 nucleotide sequence: TGCAGTGCTCTCTGGACTACCTCTGGAAACACCATATATTTT. This codes for CSALWTTSGNTIYF.

This clonotype was observed at least ten times. This rearrangement joins TRBV27 to TRBJ2-1; 8 bases line up with TRBD1. Germline-derived CDR1 and CDR2 are MNHEY and SMNVEV (reference sequence). V shed 3 bases and J 7 bases; nucleotides not matched to a gene: 5. The CDR3 has 14 amino acids. This CDR3 is CASSFTGGYNEQFF. The CDR3 coding sequence is TGTGCCAGCAGTTTCACAGGGGGGTATAATGAGCAGTTCTTC.

The chain joins TRBV6-2 or TRBV6-3 to TRBJ2-5; D is unresolved. Germline V gives CDR1 MNHEY, CDR2 SVGEGT. CDR3 length: 17 amino acids. V was clipped by 2 bases and J by 2 bases, with 18 bases between them. CDR3 sequence: CASSYPLVRLPQETQYF. CDR3 bases: TGTGCCAGCAGTTACCCGCTAGTTCGGTTGCCTCAAGAGACCCAGTACTTC.

A few counts support this clonotype. The chain links TRBV28 to TRBJ1-2, with D perhaps TRBD1 (5 bases). CDR1 MDHEN and CDR2 SYDVKM come from the germline V gene. Trimming took 8 bases from V and 9 from J, leaving 19 bases between them. The CDR3 has 13 amino acids. The CDR3 sequence: CASLLVGATRYTF. As DNA, the CDR3 is TGTGCCAGCCTCCTAGTCGGGGCAACTCGCTACACCTTC.

This clonotype was observed at least ten times. CDR3 loop: CSVGTGDNTQYF. The CDR3 nucleotides are TGCAGCGTTGGAACAGGTGATAATACGCAGTATTTT. The J gene is TRBJ2-3, the V gene TRBV29-1, with a weak D call TRBD1 (5 bases). Trimming took 4 bases from V and 7 from J, leaving 12 bases between them. The CDR3 length is 12 residues. Germline assignment: CDR1 SQVTM and CDR2 ANQGSEA.

On this clonotype: The junction departs from germline at one end; a sequencing error may be responsible. This sequence joins TRBV5-1 and TRBJ2-3; 13 nucleotides line up with TRBD2. Germline V gives CDR1 SGHRS, CDR2 YFSETQ. CDR3 size: 17 residues. CDR3 nucleotides: TGCGCCAGCAGCCCGCGGACTAGCGGGGGCCGTACAGATCCGCAGTATTTT. Protein: CASSPRTSGGRTDPQYF.

This chain uses TRBV20-1 with TRBJ2-7; possibly TRBD2 for D (7 bases). The J call may be mistaken, given a closer DNA end match to TRBJ2-5. Germline V lookup: CDR1 DFQATT, CDR2 SNEGSKA (reference sequence). This CDR3 contains 12 residues. CDR3 residues: CSDRGAQETQYF. Here the CDR3 DNA reads TGCAGTGACCGGGGGGCCCAAGAGACCCAGTACTTC.

The rearrangement joins TRBV2 to TRBJ2-3, with 10 bases fitting TRBD2. The J segment lost 2 bases and the V segment lost 11 bases, leaving 10 bases of the junction unmatched. The CDR3 totals 15 residues. Germline V gene sequence: CDR1 SNHLY, CDR2 FYNNEI. Here the CDR3 DNA reads TGTGCCGGAGACCGGACTAGCGGTTTCACAGATACGCAGTATTTT. This sequence encodes CAGDRTSGFTDTQYF.

The chain couples TRBV21-1 to TRBJ2-7. TRBV21-1 is termed a pseudogene. This CDR3 contains 16 residues. The chain's CDR3 is CASSGNPRRKIYEQYV. As DNA, the CDR3 is TGTGCCAGCAGCGGAAACCCACGCAGGAAAATCTACGAGCAGTACGTC.

In its sample, this clonotype was seen a few times. A junction end diverges from the germline sequence, so it may reflect a read error. The rearrangement joins TRBV10-3 to TRBJ1-3; a possible D gene is TRBD1 (5 bases). Germline CDR1 and CDR2: ENHRY and SYGVKD. CDR3 length equals 15 residues. The CDR3 region has the DNA TGTGCCGTCAGGAACCTGACAGACTCTGGAAACACCATATATTTT. This sequence encodes CAVRNLTDSGNTIYF.

The chain carries TRBV4-2 and TRBJ1-1, with D uncertain. V was clipped by 1 base and J by 8 bases, with 2 bases between them. The germline V gene encodes CDR1 LGHNA and CDR2 YNFKEQ. The CDR3 contains 10 residues. As DNA, the CDR3 is TGTGCCAGCAGCCAAGGGGAAGCTTTCTTT. Residues: CASSQGEAFF.

This clonotype was seen a few times. The rearrangement uses TRBV6-2 or TRBV6-3 and TRBJ2-6, with D hard to call. Germline assignment: CDR1 MNHEY and CDR2 SVGEGT. This CDR3 spans 15 amino acids. V gave up 5 bases and J gave up 4 bases, with 12 bases separating them. The CDR3 protein is CASSHRQEGANVLTF. CDR3 DNA sequence: TGTGCCAGCAGTCACCGGCAGGAAGGGGCCAACGTCCTGACTTTC.

The V call is TRBV7-9, the J call TRBJ2-5; 7 bases fit TRBD1. The J call is uncertain, as TRBJ2-1 better fits the DNA end. Per the germline V gene, CDR1 is SEHNR and CDR2 is FQNEAQ (reference sequence). CDR3 length equals 16 residues. CDR3 nucleotides: TGTGCCAGCAGCTCCCCCGGGACAGTCTTGGTCCATGAGCAGTTCTTC. This sequence encodes CASSSPGTVLVHEQFF.

This chain uses TRBV12-3 or TRBV12-4 with TRBJ2-5; TRBD2 aligns across 12 bases. With the DNA end fitting TRBJ2-1 better, the J assignment may be wrong. This CDR3 comprises 16 residues. The CDR3 nucleotides are TGTGCCAGCAGTCCTCCTTCTAGCGGGGGGGGGAATGAGCAGTTCTTC. This translates into CASSPPSSGGGNEQFF.

The sample holds a few counts of this clonotype. The rearrangement links TRBV10-3 to TRBJ2-5, with TRBD2 identical over 10 bases. Germline lookup yields CDR1 ENHRY and CDR2 SYGVKD. This CDR3 spans 16 amino acids. Unmatched junction bases numbered 8, after V lost 5 bases and J lost 2 bases. The CDR3 DNA reads as TGTGCCATCAGTCCCCTAGCGGGGGACCCTCAAGAGACCCAGTACTTC. As protein: CAISPLAGDPQETQYF.

This clonotype has more than one count but fewer than ten. The chain links TRBV7-2 to TRBJ2-4, with D possibly TRBD2 on 6 matching bases. The CDR3 is 16 amino acids. With 1 base removed from V and 3 bases from J, the gap between germline ends came to 13 bases. Per germline, CDR1 SGHTA and CDR2 FQGNSA. The CDR3 DNA follows: TGTGCCAGCAGCTTAGATGCGGGGTTGGTCAAAAACATTCAGTACTTC. Its protein is CASSLDAGLVKNIQYF.

This chain joins TRBV7-9 and TRBJ2-1, with 13 nucleotides matching TRBD2. The CDR3 loop spans 18 amino acids. CDR1 is SEHNR and CDR2 is FQNEAQ in the germline V gene (reference sequence). The V gene end was trimmed by 3 bases and the J gene end by 2 bases; junction bases not matched to a gene: 7. CDR3 nucleotide sequence: TGTGCCAGCAGCTTTTTGACTAGCGGGGGGATCCCCTACAATGAGCAGTTCTTC. Translating it yields CASSFLTSGGIPYNEQFF.

The chain couples TRBV4-1 to TRBJ2-5; D is undetermined. The CDR3 loop spans 15 amino acids. V lost 0 bases and J 5 bases, leaving 13 bases between the germline ends. Germline lookup yields CDR1 MGHRA and CDR2 YSYEKL. CDR3 in amino acids: CASSQDESSWETQYF. The CDR3 nucleotides are TGCGCCAGCAGCCAAGATGAGAGTAGCTGGGAGACCCAGTACTTC.

This clonotype appeared once. This chain uses TRBV28 with TRBJ2-3; D is undetermined. V was cut by 5 bases and J by 6 bases, with 18 bases left in between. Germline V gives CDR1 MDHEN, CDR2 SYDVKM. The CDR3 runs to 15 residues. This CDR3 is CASSQPPTARDTQYF. CDR3 DNA: TGTGCCAGCAGTCAGCCTCCGACGGCTAGGGATACGCAGTATTTT.

The chain recombines TRBV4-1 with TRBJ2-3; TRBD1 matches at 7 bases. Germline V gene data show CDR1 as MGHRA and CDR2 as YSYEKL. The CDR3 spans 17 residues. V was clipped by 1 base and J by 2 bases; unmatched bases: 9. As DNA, the CDR3 is TGCGCCAGCAGCCAAGTTGGCACAGGGGCTTACACAGATACGCAGTATTTT. Amino acid sequence: CASSQVGTGAYTDTQYF.

The genes are TRBV7-8 and TRBJ2-2; 12 nucleotides match TRBD2. CDR1 SGHVS and CDR2 FQNEAQ come from the germline V gene. Trimming cost V 2 bases and J 6 bases; bases outside gene matches: 13. The CDR3 totals 19 residues. The CDR3 bases are TGTGCCAGCAGCTTACGTTGGCTAGCGGGGGGGCCCGGGGCCGGGGAGCTGTTTTTT. It encodes CASSLRWLAGGPGAGELFF. Based on the CDR3 plus reference TRBV7-8 and TRBJ2-2, the full variable domain is GAGVSQSPRYKVAKRGQDVALRCDPISGHVSLFWYQQALGQGPEFLTYFQNEAQLDKSGLPSDRFFAERPEGSVSTLKIQRTQQEDSAVYLCASSLRWLAGGPGAGELFFGEGSRLTVL.

This clonotype was detected only once. The chain combines TRBV29-1 with TRBJ2-3; perhaps TRBD2 as D (6 bases). The CDR3 loop spans 14 amino acids. From germline, CDR1 is SQVTM and CDR2 ANQGSEA. V was pared by 7 bases and J by 5 bases, with 19 bases between. This CDR3 reads CSADRGSMGDTQYF. In nucleotides, the CDR3 is TGCAGCGCAGATCGGGGGTCAATGGGAGATACGCAGTATTTT.